This T cell receptor (beta chain) was identified during a study of cytomegalovirus exposure and HLA in healthy donors. The CDR3 has 14 residues. V shed 3 bases and J shed 0 bases, with 8 bases lying between them. The germline CDR1 and CDR2 sequences are LNHDA and SQIVND (reference sequence). Findings and caveats of the study: One variant, a missense change in DCLRE1C, was linked in a later analysis to TCR beta V- and J-gene trimming.

Regarding this clone: Antigen specificity is unknown.

PCR used 60 Vbeta primers and 13 Jbeta primers. The table came from immunoSEQ multiplex PCR; TCRdb's copy has only in-frame clones and leaves some out. The repertoire holds under 200,000 clones, approximately 82% seen once, with roughly 1.5% in the top ten. Material: PBMCs. The chain uses TRBV19 and TRBJ1-1; D might be TRBD1 (6 bases). This TCR derives from a woman aged 18-29 years in good health and CMV-seronegative. The CDR3 nucleotides read TGTGCCAGTAGTATGGGACATTTGAACACTGAAGCTTTCTTT. It codes for CASSMGHLNTEAFF.